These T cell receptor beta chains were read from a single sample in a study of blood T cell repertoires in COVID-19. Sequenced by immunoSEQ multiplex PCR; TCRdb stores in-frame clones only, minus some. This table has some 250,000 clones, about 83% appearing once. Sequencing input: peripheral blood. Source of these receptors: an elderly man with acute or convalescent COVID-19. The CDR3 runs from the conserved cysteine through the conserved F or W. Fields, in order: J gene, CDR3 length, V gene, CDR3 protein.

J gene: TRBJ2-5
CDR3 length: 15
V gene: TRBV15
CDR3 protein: CATSREARDRETQYF

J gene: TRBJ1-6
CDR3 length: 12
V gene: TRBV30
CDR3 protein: CAWRGVGSPLHF

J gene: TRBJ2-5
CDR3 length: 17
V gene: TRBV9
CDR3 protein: CASSPSSGTGGRETQYF

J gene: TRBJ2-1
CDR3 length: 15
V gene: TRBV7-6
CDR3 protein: CASSLGTSGRNEQFF

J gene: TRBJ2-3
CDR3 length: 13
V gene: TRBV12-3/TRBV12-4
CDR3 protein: CASSLGLTDTQYF

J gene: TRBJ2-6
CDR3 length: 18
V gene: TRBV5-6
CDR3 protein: CASSLDRGRSSGANVLTF

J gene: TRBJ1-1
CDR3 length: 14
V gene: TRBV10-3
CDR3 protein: CAIRGGQGSTEAFF

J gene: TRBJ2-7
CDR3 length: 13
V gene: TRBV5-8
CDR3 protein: CASSLLQNYEQYF

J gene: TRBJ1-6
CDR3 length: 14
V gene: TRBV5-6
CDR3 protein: CASSLGQGNSPLHF

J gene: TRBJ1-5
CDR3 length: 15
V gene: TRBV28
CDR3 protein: CASSPPGTGWQPQHF

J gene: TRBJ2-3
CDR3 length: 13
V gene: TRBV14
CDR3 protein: CASSNSGTDTQYF

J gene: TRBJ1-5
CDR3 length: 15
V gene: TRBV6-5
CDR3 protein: CASRSTGGGNQPQHF

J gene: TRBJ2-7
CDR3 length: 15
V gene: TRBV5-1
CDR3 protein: CASSLGGTGTYEQYF

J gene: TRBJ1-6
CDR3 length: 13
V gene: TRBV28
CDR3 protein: CASSGRFGSPLHF

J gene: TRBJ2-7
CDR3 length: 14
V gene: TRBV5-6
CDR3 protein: CASSFFDRAYEQYF

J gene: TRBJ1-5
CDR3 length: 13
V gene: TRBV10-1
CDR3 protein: CASAERPDQPQHF

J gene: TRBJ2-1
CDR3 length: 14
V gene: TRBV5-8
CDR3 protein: CASSLRNTANEQFF

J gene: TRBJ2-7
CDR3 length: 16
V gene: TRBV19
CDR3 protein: CASSVALAGTFYEQYF

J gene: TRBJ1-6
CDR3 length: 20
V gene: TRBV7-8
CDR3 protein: CASSIQGSRSSSSYNSPLHF

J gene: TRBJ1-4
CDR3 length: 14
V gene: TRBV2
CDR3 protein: CASSEPDSKKYPFF

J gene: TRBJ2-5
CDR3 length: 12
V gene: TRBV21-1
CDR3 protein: CASSKVFGTQYF

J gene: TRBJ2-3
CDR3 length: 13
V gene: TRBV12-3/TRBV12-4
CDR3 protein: CAVRQSSTDTQYF

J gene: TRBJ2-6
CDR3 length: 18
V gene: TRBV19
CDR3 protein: CASNGPWGQTSGANVLTF

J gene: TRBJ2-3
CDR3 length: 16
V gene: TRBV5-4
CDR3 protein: CASRQRGGQGLDTQYF

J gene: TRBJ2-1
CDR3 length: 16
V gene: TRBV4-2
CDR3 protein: CASSQDLAGSYNEQFF

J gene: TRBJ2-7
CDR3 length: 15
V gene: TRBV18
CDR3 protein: CASSLGLAGEGEQYF

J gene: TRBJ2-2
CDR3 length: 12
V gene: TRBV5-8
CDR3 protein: CASRMRTGELFF

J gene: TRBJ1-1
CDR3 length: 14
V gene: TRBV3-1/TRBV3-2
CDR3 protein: CASSQIGGNTEAFF

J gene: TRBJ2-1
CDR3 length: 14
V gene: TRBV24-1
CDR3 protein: CATSKGGGSHEQFF

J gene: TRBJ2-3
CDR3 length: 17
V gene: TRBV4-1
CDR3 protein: CASSLTPGTGATDTQYF

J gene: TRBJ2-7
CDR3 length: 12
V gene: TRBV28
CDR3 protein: CATLGGAYEQYF

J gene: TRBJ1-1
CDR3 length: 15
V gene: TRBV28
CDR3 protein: CASSQPGQGLTEAFF

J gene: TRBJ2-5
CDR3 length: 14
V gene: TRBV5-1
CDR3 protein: CASSLVQNQETQYF

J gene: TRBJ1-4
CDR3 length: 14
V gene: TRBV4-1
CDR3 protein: CASSFGQGNEKLFF

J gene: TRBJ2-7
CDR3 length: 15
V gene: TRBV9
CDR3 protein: CASSPGLAGFHEQYF

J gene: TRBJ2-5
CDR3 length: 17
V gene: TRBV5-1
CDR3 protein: CASSLGTSGRARETQYF

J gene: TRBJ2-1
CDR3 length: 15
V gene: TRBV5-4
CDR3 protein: CASSLDRGNDNEQFF

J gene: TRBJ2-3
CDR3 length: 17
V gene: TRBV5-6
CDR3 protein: CASSFPSGRGEADTQYF

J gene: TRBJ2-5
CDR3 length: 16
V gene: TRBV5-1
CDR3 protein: CASKDSGQTYQETQYF

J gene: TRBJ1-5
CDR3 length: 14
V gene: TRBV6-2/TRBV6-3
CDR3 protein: CASSYGGGSQPQHF

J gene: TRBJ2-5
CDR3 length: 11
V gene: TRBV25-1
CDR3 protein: CAVDKLETQYF

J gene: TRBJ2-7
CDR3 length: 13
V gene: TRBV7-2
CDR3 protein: CASSPGYTYEQYF

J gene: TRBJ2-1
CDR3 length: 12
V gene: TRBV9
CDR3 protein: CASSRSGNEQFF

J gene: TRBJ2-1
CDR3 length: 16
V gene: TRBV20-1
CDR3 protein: CSASSWAGGLHNEQFF

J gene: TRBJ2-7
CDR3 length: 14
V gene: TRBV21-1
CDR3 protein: CASSTSLVGYEQYF

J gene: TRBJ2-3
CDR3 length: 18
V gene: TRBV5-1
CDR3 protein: CASSLATGASGGADTQYF

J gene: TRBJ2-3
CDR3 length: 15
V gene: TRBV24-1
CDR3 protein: CATSGGTGGFDTQYF

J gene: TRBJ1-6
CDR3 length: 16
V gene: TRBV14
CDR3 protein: CASSQEGQTYNSPLHF

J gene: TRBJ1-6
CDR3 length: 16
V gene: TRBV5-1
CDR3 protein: CASSLGGQAYNSPLHF

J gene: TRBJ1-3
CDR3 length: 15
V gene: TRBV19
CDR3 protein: CASSPRDISGNTIYF

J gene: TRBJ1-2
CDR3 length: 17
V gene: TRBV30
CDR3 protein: CAWSRAVTGTGGRGYTF

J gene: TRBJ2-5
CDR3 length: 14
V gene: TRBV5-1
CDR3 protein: CASSLHQGKETQYF